This T cell receptor (beta chain) is from a study of shared clonotypes between healthy human individuals. Turning to the study itself: Per donor, CD8 memory used one plate, CD8 naive used two, CD4 memory used three and CD4 naive used three.

There were only Caucasian adults among the donors, and all lived in Nashville, Tennessee. Both subsets, CD45RA+ naive and CD45RA-negative memory, were split from the CD4+ cells. Each subset's genomic DNA was split evenly across several immunoSEQ plates. This table comes from immunoSEQ multiplex PCR, and its TCRdb copy is limited to in-frame clones, with some not included. This sample has 2 million to 3 million clones, with over 85% found just once. The germline CDR1 and CDR2 sequences are SGHRS and YFSETQ. Trimming took 5 bases from V and 5 from J; bases not matched to a gene: 6. The CDR3 contains 13 residues.

This sequence joins TRBV5-1 and TRBJ1-1, with 7 positions matching TRBD1. The sequence derives from a young man in good health. Some clones in this sample may be carry-over from other donors' samples. Input material: naive CD4+ T cells from PBMCs. Subset given: CD45RA+ positively selected. The DNA of the CDR3 is TGCGCCAGCAGGCCAGGGGGAGGGACTGAAGCTTTCTTT. Amino acid sequence: CASRPGGGTEAFF.